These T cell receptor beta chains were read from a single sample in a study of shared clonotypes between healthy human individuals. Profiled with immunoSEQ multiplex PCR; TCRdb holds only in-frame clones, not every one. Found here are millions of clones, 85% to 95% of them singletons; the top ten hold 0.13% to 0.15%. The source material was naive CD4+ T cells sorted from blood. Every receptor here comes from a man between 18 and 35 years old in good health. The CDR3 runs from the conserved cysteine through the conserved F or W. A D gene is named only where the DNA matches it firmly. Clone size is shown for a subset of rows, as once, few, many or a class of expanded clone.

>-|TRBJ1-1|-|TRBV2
CASSGERDTEAFF
TGTGCCAGCAGTGGGGAAAGGGACACTGAAGCTTTCTTT
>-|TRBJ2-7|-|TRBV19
CASSIQSGPHEQYF
TGTGCCAGTAGTATACAATCGGGCCCCCACGAGCAGTACTTC
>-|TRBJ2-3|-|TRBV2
CASSESASTDTQYF
TGTGCCAGCAGTGAGTCGGCAAGCACAGATACGCAGTATTTT
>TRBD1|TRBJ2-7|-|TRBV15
CATSRETGGLYEQYF
TGTGCCACCAGCAGGGAGACAGGGGGACTTTACGAGCAGTACTTC
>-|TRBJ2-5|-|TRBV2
CASKAGQSQETQYF
TGTGCCAGCAAGGCTGGGCAGTCGCAAGAGACCCAGTACTTC
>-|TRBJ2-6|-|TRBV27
CASSLFGRASGANVLTF
TGTGCCAGCAGTTTATTCGGGCGGGCCTCTGGGGCCAACGTCCTGACTTTC
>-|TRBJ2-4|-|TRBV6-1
CASSDSRLAKNIQYF
TGTGCCAGCAGTGATAGCCGGTTAGCCAAAAACATTCAGTACTTC
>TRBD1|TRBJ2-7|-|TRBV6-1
CASSELAGGTDEQYF
TGTGCCAGCAGTGAACTAGCAGGGGGAACAGACGAGCAGTACTTC
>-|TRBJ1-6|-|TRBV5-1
CASSLDSRSSYNSPLHF
TGCGCCAGCAGCTTGGATTCACGGAGCTCCTATAATTCACCCCTCCACTTT
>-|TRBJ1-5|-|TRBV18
CASSPRPGSRLDSNQPQHF
TGTGCCAGCTCACCGAGGCCAGGGAGCAGACTAGATAGCAATCAGCCCCAGCATTTT
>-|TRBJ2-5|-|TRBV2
CASRTHQETQYF
TGTGCCAGCAGGACTCATCAAGAGACCCAGTACTTC
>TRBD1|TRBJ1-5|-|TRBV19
CASTDRGQLEPQHF
TGTGCCAGTACCGACAGGGGGCAGTTGGAGCCCCAGCATTTT
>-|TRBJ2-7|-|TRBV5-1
CASSLLGFPELTLYYEQYF
TGCGCCAGCAGCCTCCTGGGCTTTCCCGAACTGACACTTTACTACGAGCAGTACTTC
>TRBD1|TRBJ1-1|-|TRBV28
CASSSGAGTDYLGAFF
TGTGCCAGCAGCTCCGGGGCCGGGACAGACTACCTCGGGGCTTTCTTT
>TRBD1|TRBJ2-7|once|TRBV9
CASSDPGTASYEQYF
TGTGCCAGCAGCGATCCCGGGACAGCCTCCTACGAGCAGTACTTC
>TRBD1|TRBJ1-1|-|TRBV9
CASSVTGGRNTEAFF
TGTGCCAGCAGCGTCACAGGGGGCAGGAACACTGAAGCTTTCTTT
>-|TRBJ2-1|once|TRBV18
CASSPLRSNNEQFF
TGTGCCAGCTCACCACTGAGGTCGAACAATGAGCAGTTCTTC
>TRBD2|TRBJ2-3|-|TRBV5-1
CASSYLAGTDTQYF
TGCGCCAGCAGCTATCTAGCGGGAACAGATACGCAGTATTTT
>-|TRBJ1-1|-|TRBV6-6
CASSFGGAGTEAFF
TGTGCCAGCAGTTTTGGGGGGGCGGGGACTGAAGCTTTCTTT
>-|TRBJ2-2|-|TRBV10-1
CASASSPNTGELFF
TGCGCCAGCGCGAGTAGCCCGAACACCGGGGAGCTGTTTTTT
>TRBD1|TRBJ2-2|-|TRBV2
CASSEKRQGTGELFF
TGTGCCAGCAGTGAAAAGAGACAGGGGACCGGGGAGCTGTTTTTT
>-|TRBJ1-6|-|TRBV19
CASSIEGLPNSPLHF
TGTGCCAGTAGTATAGAGGGACTCCCAAATTCACCCCTCCACTTT
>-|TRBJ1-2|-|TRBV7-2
CASSSGAGHGYTF
TGTGCCAGCAGCTCAGGGGCCGGACATGGCTACACCTTC
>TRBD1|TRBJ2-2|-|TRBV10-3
CAIRGTANTGELFF
TGTGCCATCAGGGGGACAGCGAACACCGGGGAGCTGTTTTTT
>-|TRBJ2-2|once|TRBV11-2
CASSLRGRDTGELFF
TGTGCCAGCAGCTTAAGAGGGCGGGACACCGGGGAGCTGTTTTTT
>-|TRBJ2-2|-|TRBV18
CASSPTSGELFF
TGTGCCAGCTCACCAACGTCCGGGGAGCTGTTTTTT
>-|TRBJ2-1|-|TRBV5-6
CASTPASFMNEQFF
TGTGCCAGCACCCCGGCCTCATTCATGAATGAGCAGTTCTTC
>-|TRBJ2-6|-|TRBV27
CASSLTAWQQSSGANVLTF
TGTGCCAGCAGTTTAACCGCGTGGCAGCAGAGCTCTGGGGCCAACGTCCTGACTTTC
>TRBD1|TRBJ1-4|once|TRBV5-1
CASSLVDSQGDEKLFF
TGCGCCAGCAGCTTGGTCGACTCCCAGGGGGATGAAAAACTGTTTTTT
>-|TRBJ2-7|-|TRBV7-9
CASSLASGSSISYEQYF
TGTGCCAGCAGCTTAGCATCAGGCAGCTCGATTTCCTACGAGCAGTACTTC
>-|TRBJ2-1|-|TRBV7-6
CASSLSSNEQFF
TGTGCCAGCAGCTTATCTAGCAATGAGCAGTTCTTC
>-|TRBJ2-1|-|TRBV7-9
CASSLLGTRGEQFF
TGTGCCAGCAGCTTACTCGGGACCCGGGGCGAGCAGTTCTTC
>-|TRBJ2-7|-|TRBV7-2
CASSSTLYEQYF
TGTGCCAGCAGCTCGACCCTCTACGAGCAGTACTTC
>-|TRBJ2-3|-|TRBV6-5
CASSDGYTDTQYF
TGTGCCAGCAGTGACGGGTACACAGATACGCAGTATTTT
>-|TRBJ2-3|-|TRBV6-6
CASRSGTPTDTQYF
TGTGCCAGCAGGTCCGGGACCCCCACAGATACGCAGTATTTT
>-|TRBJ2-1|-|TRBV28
CASSLAPPRNEQFF
TGTGCCAGCAGTTTGGCCCCCCCGCGTAATGAGCAGTTCTTC
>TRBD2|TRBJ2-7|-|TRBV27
CASSLSSGGAYEQYF
TGTGCCAGCAGTTTAAGTAGCGGGGGTGCCTACGAGCAGTACTTC
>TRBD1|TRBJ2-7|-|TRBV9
CASSAEGQGGYEQYF
TGTGCCAGCAGTGCTGAAGGACAGGGGGGTTACGAGCAGTACTTC
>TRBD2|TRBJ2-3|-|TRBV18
CASSPVNLADTDTQYF
TGTGCCAGCTCACCAGTAAACCTAGCGGACACAGATACGCAGTATTTT
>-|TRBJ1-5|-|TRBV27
CASSLWAPRGHSNQPQHF
TGTGCCAGCAGTTTATGGGCCCCCCGGGGGCATAGCAATCAGCCCCAGCATTTT
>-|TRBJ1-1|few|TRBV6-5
CASTQVFRGNTEAFF
TGTGCCAGCACTCAGGTTTTTAGGGGGAACACTGAAGCTTTCTTT
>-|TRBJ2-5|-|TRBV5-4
CASSQDSKSVKTQYF
TGTGCCAGCAGCCAGGACTCGAAGTCCGTGAAGACCCAGTACTTC